This is a list of T cell receptor beta chains from one sample in a study of shared clonotypes between healthy human individuals. Generated by immunoSEQ multiplex PCR, the TCRdb table keeps only in-frame clones and is missing some. The sample shows about 990,000 clones, approximately 80% of them seen only once. The sequencing input was memory CD4+ T cells from PBMCs. The receptors stem from a man aged 18 to 29 in good health. Some clones in this sample may be carry-over from other donors' samples. Each CDR3 is given with its conserved first and last residue. A D gene is named only where the DNA matches it firmly. Expanded clones get a size class; other rows say once, few or many, or leave the size out.

clone size	V gene	D gene	J gene	CDR3 protein	CDR3 DNA
-	TRBV9	-	TRBJ2-1	CASSVSPSYNEQFF	TGTGCCAGCAGCGTATCCCCATCCTACAATGAGCAGTTCTTC
-	TRBV11-2	TRBD1	TRBJ2-2	CASSWDRDTGELFF	TGTGCCAGCAGTTGGGACAGAGACACCGGGGAGCTGTTTTTT
-	TRBV30	-	TRBJ1-6	CAWSVPGRDNSPLHF	TGTGCCTGGAGTGTTCCCGGCCGTGATAATTCACCCCTCCACTTT
-	TRBV5-5	-	TRBJ2-7	CASSLLTLFGYEQYF	TGTGCCAGCAGCTTGTTAACCCTTTTCGGGTACGAGCAGTACTTC
-	TRBV5-1	-	TRBJ2-2	CASGYTGTDTGELFF	TGCGCCAGCGGCTATACCGGGACGGACACCGGGGAGCTGTTTTTT
-	TRBV7-3	-	TRBJ2-6	CASSLTVRSSGANVLTF	TGTGCCAGCAGCTTAACGGTTAGGAGCTCTGGGGCCAACGTCCTGACTTTC
-	TRBV5-1	-	TRBJ2-7	CASSLEVGSYEQYF	TGCGCCAGCAGCTTGGAAGTCGGTTCCTACGAGCAGTACTTC
-	TRBV7-9	TRBD2	TRBJ2-5	CASSTPMGDYQETQYF	TGTGCCAGCAGCACCCCGATGGGGGACTATCAAGAGACCCAGTACTTC
-	TRBV28	-	TRBJ2-1	CASSLQSNEQFF	TGTGCCAGCAGTTTACAGTCTAATGAGCAGTTCTTC
-	TRBV2	-	TRBJ1-2	CASSEAGVYGYTF	TGTGCCAGCAGTGAGGCAGGGGTCTATGGCTACACCTTC
-	TRBV7-8	-	TRBJ2-3	CASSLSSGTDTQYF	TGTGCCAGCAGCTTGTCTAGCGGCACAGATACGCAGTATTTT
-	TRBV5-1	-	TRBJ2-4	CASSPRGVGAKNIQYF	TGCGCCAGCAGCCCCCGTGGTGTAGGGGCCAAAAACATTCAGTACTTC
once	TRBV9	TRBD2	TRBJ2-4	CASSVGGTELAGLKNIQYF	TGTGCCAGCAGCGTAGGTGGGACGGAACTAGCGGGGTTGAAAAACATTCAGTACTTC
-	TRBV1	-	TRBJ1-2	CTSSRPRQVGGYTF	TGCACCAGCAGTCGTCCCCGGCAGGTCGGAGGCTACACCTTC
-	TRBV5-5	-	TRBJ1-1	CASSSVVRDNTEAFF	TGTGCCAGCAGCTCGGTGGTCCGGGACAATACTGAAGCTTTCTTT
once	TRBV5-4	TRBD2	TRBJ2-5	CASSLVGGSETQYF	TGTGCCAGCAGCTTGGTGGGCGGGAGTGAGACCCAGTACTTC
-	TRBV4-2	-	TRBJ2-1	CASSQDILTNNEQFF	TGTGCCAGCAGCCAAGATATTCTCACCAACAATGAGCAGTTCTTC
-	TRBV11-3	-	TRBJ2-7	CASSSDSARGEQYF	TGTGCCAGCAGCTCCGACTCAGCTCGGGGGGAGCAGTACTTC
-	TRBV19	TRBD2	TRBJ2-3	CASSTTSGRYTQYF	TGTGCCAGTAGTACGACTAGCGGGAGGTATACGCAGTATTTT
many	TRBV15	-	TRBJ2-2	CATSRVLVAGETGELFF	TGTGCCACCAGCAGAGTTTTGGTAGCAGGAGAGACCGGGGAGCTGTTTTTT
-	TRBV10-1	-	TRBJ2-7	CRGPDEQYF	TGCCGGGGGCCTGACGAGCAGTACTTC
-	TRBV4-2	-	TRBJ2-1	CASSQGTSSYNEQFF	TGTGCCAGCAGCCAAGGGACTTCATCCTACAATGAGCAGTTCTTC
once	TRBV18	-	TRBJ2-7	CASSPGLAGIAPREQYF	TGTGCCAGCTCACCGGGTCTAGCTGGGATAGCTCCGAGGGAGCAGTACTTC
few	TRBV4-2	TRBD1	TRBJ2-7	CASSPALRTGDLGYEQYF	TGTGCCAGCAGCCCAGCATTAAGGACAGGGGATTTGGGCTACGAGCAGTACTTC
-	TRBV7-9	-	TRBJ1-2	CASSYGGTYGYTF	TGTGCCAGCAGCTACGGTGGGACCTATGGCTACACCTTC
once	TRBV6-1	-	TRBJ1-1	CASSRGGGFEAFF	TGTGCCAGCAGTCGGGGGGGAGGTTTTGAAGCTTTCTTT
-	TRBV2	-	TRBJ2-1	CASSEDGTPNEQFF	TGTGCCAGCAGTGAAGATGGGACACCGAATGAGCAGTTCTTC